A selection of T cell receptor beta chains follows, all from one sample in a study of read filtering for tumor transcriptome and immune sequencing. One entry per CDR3 protein results from TCRdb running MiXCR on the reads. The sample records about 22,000 distinct CDR3 sequences, about an eighth being singletons. Material for sequencing was a population of CD138-negative cells sorted from bone marrow. The receptors shown here come from a donor at least 40 years old with multiple myeloma. The CDR3 runs from the conserved cysteine through the conserved F or W. A D gene is named only where the DNA matches it firmly. Clone size is shown for a subset of rows, as once, few, many or a class of expanded clone.

CDR3 length	clone size	V gene	D gene	J gene	CDR3 DNA	CDR3 protein
12	medium-sized	TRBV29-1	TRBD2	TRBJ2-1	TGCAGCGCCAGAAAGCGGGAGAATGAGCAGTTCTTC	CSARKRENEQFF
15	many	TRBV20-1	-	TRBJ1-6	TGCAGTGCTAGAGCGGCAGGGAAGGAAAATTTACCCCTCCACTTT	CSARAAGKENLPLHF
12	-	TRBV28	-	TRBJ2-7	TGTGCCAGCAGTTCCCCTAGGGGCGAGCAGTACTTC	CASSSPRGEQYF
17	few	TRBV11-2	TRBD2	TRBJ2-3	TGTGCCAGCAGCTTTGATCTGGGACTAGCAATCACAGATACGCAGTATTTT	CASSFDLGLAITDTQYF
14	many	TRBV28	TRBD2	TRBJ2-3	TGTGCCAGCAGGGGACTAGCCGGCACAGATACGCAGTATTTT	CASRGLAGTDTQYF
13	few	TRBV7-6	-	TRBJ2-2	TGTGCCAGCAGCCCGGGTCCTGCCGGGGAGCTGTTTTTT	CASSPGPAGELFF
15	many	TRBV7-2	-	TRBJ2-2	TGTGCCAGCAGCTTAAGGCGGACCCACACCGGGGAGCTGTTTTTT	CASSLRRTHTGELFF
13	many	TRBV6-5	-	TRBJ2-4	TGTGCCAGCAGTACTGCTAGTTCAAACATTCAGTACTTC	CASSTASSNIQYF
12	many	TRBV7-9	-	TRBJ1-1	TGTGCCAGCAGCCCCCCAGGTGATGAAGCTTTCTTT	CASSPPGDEAFF
13	many	TRBV28	-	TRBJ1-4	TGTGCCAGCAGGTCTGGACTAGTTGAAAAACTGTTTTTT	CASRSGLVEKLFF
14	medium-sized	TRBV6-5	TRBD2	TRBJ2-1	TGTGCCAGCAGCTTAAGCGGGACCTACAATGAGCAGTTCTTC	CASSLSGTYNEQFF
15	many	TRBV20-1	-	TRBJ2-1	TGCAGTGCTCATTGGGGGGTTTCCTCCTACAATGAGCAGTTCTTC	CSAHWGVSSYNEQFF
11	many	TRBV6-5	-	TRBJ2-5	TGTGCCAGCAGTTCCGAGGAGACCCAGTACTTC	CASSSEETQYF
16	many	TRBV28	TRBD1	TRBJ2-3	TGTGCCAGCAGTTTAATGGGACAGGGGTCCACAGATACGCAGTATTTT	CASSLMGQGSTDTQYF
15	-	TRBV15	-	TRBJ2-3	TGTGCCACCAGCAGCCGGGACCTTAGCACAGATACGCAGTATTTT	CATSSRDLSTDTQYF
16	many	TRBV5-4	TRBD2	TRBJ2-2	TGTGCCGGCAGCTTCATTGCGGGAGGAAGGACCGGGGAGCTGTTTTTT	CAGSFIAGGRTGELFF
16	-	TRBV23-1	-	TRBJ2-5	TGCGCCAGCAGTCAATCGGCGGGGCAAAGCCAAGAGACCCAGTACTTC	CASSQSAGQSQETQYF
16	many	TRBV7-9	-	TRBJ2-6	TGTGCCAGCCCCGACCCCAGGGTATCTGGGGCCAACGTCCTGACTTTC	CASPDPRVSGANVLTF
14	many	TRBV28	TRBD1	TRBJ1-2	TGTGCCAGCAGACCGGGACAGGGAGGCTATGGCTACACCTTC	CASRPGQGGYGYTF
16	many	TRBV14	-	TRBJ1-2	TGTGCCAGCAGCCAAGGAGCCCGGGATCGCGGCTATGGCTACACCTTC	CASSQGARDRGYGYTF
11	many	TRBV29-1	-	TRBJ1-1	TGCAGCGTTGAAGATCTGGCTGAAGCTTTCTTT	CSVEDLAEAFF
17	many	TRBV5-1	-	TRBJ2-5	TGCGCCAGCAGCTCCCGATCCCTAGCGACACCCCAAGAGACCCAGTACTTC	CASSSRSLATPQETQYF
12	many	TRBV28	-	TRBJ2-2	TGTGGAGTGGGGGGGCGCACCGGGGAGCTGTTTTTT	CGVGGRTGELFF
17	-	TRBV19	TRBD1	TRBJ1-2	TGTGCCAGTAGTATAGACCTTGGGACAGGCTCTAACTATGGCTACACCTTC	CASSIDLGTGSNYGYTF
15	many	TRBV29-1	TRBD1	TRBJ2-5	TGCAGCGTCGCTACCGGGACAGTCAAGCAAGAGACCCAGTACTTC	CSVATGTVKQETQYF
15	many	TRBV19	-	TRBJ2-2	TGTGCCAGTATGATTAGAGGAGGGGGCACCGGGGAGCTGTTTTTT	CASMIRGGGTGELFF
12	many	TRBV28	-	TRBJ1-1	TGTGCCAGCAGTTCCGGACAGCTTGGGCCTTTCTTT	CASSSGQLGPFF
15	many	TRBV10-3	TRBD1	TRBJ2-3	TGTGCCATCGGGGGGACAGGGTCGGGCACAGATACGCAGTATTTT	CAIGGTGSGTDTQYF
15	-	TRBV5-1	-	TRBJ2-3	TGCGCCAGCAGCTTGGGGGACCCTGGGGGGGATACGCAGTATTTT	CASSLGDPGGDTQYF
14	-	TRBV19	-	TRBJ1-1	TGTGCCAGTAGTATGACGGGAATGAACACTGAAGCTTTCTTT	CASSMTGMNTEAFF
13	many	TRBV28	-	TRBJ2-6	TGTGCCAGCGGCCAGCTTGGGGCCAACGTCCTGACTTTC	CASGQLGANVLTF
15	many	TRBV28	TRBD2	TRBJ2-7	TGTGCCAGCAGTTCCGTTCCGGGAGGGCCCCACGAGCAGTACTTC	CASSSVPGGPHEQYF
13	few	TRBV5-1	-	TRBJ2-7	TGCGCCAGCAGCTTGAGCCGGAAAGACGAGCAGTACTTC	CASSLSRKDEQYF
13	many	TRBV3-1	-	TRBJ2-1	TGTGCCAGCAGCCAAGGAAGCCGCTATGAGCAGTTCTTC	CASSQGSRYEQFF
11	many	TRBV10-3	-	TRBJ2-1	TGTGCCATCAGTTTTGCTAATGAGCAGTTCTTC	CAISFANEQFF
15	many	TRBV28	TRBD1	TRBJ2-2	TGTGCCAGCACCGCCCACAGGGGTAGCACCGGGGAGCTGTTTTTT	CASTAHRGSTGELFF
16	many	TRBV19	TRBD1	TRBJ2-1	TGTGCCAGTAGTGGGTCGACAGGGGGTTTTTACAATGAGCAGTTCTTC	CASSGSTGGFYNEQFF
13	many	TRBV10-3	TRBD1	TRBJ1-2	TGTGCCAGTAATCCGGGACAGGGGTACGGCTACACCTTC	CASNPGQGYGYTF
14	many	TRBV19	-	TRBJ2-1	TGTGCCAGTAGTATGGGGGATGATCCCAATGAGCAGTTCTTC	CASSMGDDPNEQFF
14	many	TRBV7-2	-	TRBJ2-5	TGTGCCAGCAGCTTAGGGGCAGGACAAGAGACCCAGTACTTC	CASSLGAGQETQYF
14	many	TRBV29-1	-	TRBJ2-2	TGCAGCGCTATTGACGCTGGTGGTTCCGGGGAGCTGTTTTTT	CSAIDAGGSGELFF